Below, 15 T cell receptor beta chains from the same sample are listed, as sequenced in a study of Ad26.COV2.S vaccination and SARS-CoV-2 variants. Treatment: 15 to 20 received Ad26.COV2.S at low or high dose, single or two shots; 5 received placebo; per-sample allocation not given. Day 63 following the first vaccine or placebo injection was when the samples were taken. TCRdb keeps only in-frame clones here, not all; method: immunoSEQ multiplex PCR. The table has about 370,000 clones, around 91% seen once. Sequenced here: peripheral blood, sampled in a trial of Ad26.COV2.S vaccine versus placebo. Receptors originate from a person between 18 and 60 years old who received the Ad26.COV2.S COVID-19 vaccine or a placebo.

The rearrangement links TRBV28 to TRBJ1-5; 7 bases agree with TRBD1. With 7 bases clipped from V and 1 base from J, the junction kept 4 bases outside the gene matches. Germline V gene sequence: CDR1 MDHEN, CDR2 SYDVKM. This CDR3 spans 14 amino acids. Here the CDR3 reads CASTTGQSNQPQHF. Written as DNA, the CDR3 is TGTGCCAGCACCACGGGACAGAGCAATCAGCCCCAGCATTTT.

CDR3 sequence reads: CASSAPGFPGANVLTF. CDR3 bases: TGTGCCAGCAGCGCCCCAGGGTTCCCTGGGGCCAACGTCCTGACTTTC. The rearrangement joins TRBV11-3 to TRBJ2-6; maybe TRBD1 (5 bases). CDR1 SGHNT and CDR2 YENEEA come from the germline V gene. The CDR3 sequence is 16 residues long. V was trimmed by 5 bases and J by 2 bases, leaving 13 bases between them.

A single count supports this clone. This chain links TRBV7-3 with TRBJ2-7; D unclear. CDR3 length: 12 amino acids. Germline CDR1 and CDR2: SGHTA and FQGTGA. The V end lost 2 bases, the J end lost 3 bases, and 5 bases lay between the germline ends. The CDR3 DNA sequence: TGTGCCAGCAGCTTATTACACTACGAGCAGTACTTC. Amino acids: CASSLLHYEQYF.

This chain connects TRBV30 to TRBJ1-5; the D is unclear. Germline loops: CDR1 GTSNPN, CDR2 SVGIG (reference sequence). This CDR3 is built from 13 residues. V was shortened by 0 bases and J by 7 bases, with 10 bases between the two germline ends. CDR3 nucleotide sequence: TGTGCCTGGAGTGTTGTCTCGGGACAGCCCCAGCATTTT. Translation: CAWSVVSGQPQHF.

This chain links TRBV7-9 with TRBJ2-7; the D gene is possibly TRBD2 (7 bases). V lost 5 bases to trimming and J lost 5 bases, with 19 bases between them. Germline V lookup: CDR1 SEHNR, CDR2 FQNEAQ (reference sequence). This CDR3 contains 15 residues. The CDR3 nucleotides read TGTGCCAGCAGCCTCCGATTGGGGGGGGCAGACGAGCAGTACTTC. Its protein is CASSLRLGGADEQYF.

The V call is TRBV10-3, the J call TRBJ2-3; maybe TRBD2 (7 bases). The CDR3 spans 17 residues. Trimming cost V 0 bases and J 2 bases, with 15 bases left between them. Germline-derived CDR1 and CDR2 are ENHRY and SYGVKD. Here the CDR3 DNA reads TGTGCCATCAGTGAGTCTGCGGGGGCGGCTACCACAGATACGCAGTATTTT. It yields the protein CAISESAGAATTDTQYF.

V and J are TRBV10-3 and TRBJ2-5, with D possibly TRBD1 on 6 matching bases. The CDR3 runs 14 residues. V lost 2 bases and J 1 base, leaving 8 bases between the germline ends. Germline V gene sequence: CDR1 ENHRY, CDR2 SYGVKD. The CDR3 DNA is TGTGCCATCAGTGAGGACAGGCCCCAAGAGACCCAGTACTTC. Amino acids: CAISEDRPQETQYF.

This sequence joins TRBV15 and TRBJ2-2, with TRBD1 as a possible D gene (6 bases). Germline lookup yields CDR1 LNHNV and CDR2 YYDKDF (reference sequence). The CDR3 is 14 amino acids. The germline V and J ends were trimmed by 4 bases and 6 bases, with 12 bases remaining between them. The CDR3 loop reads CATSTDKGAGELFF. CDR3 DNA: TGTGCCACCAGCACGGATAAGGGGGCCGGGGAGCTGTTTTTT. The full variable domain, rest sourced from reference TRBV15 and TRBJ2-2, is DAMVIQNPRYQVTQFGKPVTLSCSQTLNHNVMYWYQQKSSQAPKLLFHYYDKDFNNEADTPDNFQSRRPNTSFCFLDIRSPGLGDTAMYLCATSTDKGAGELFFGEGSRLTVL.

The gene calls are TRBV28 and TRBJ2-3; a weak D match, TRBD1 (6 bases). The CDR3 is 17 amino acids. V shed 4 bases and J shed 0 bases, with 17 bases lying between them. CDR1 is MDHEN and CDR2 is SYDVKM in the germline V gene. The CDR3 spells CASSSRTVSASTDTQYF. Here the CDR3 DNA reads TGTGCCAGCAGTTCGCGGACAGTGTCAGCTAGCACAGATACGCAGTATTTT.

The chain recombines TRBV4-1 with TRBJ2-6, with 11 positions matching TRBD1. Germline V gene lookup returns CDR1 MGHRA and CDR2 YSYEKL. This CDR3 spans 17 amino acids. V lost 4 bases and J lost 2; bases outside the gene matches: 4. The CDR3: CASSRWTGGAGANVLTF. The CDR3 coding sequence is TGCGCCAGCAGCCGTTGGACAGGGGGCGCTGGGGCCAACGTCCTGACTTTC.

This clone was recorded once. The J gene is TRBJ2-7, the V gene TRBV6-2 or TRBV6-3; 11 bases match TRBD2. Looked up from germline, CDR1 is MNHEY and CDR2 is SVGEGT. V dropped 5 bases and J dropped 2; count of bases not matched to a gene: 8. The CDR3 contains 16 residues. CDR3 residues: CASSPPLAGAPYEQYF. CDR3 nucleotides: TGTGCCAGCAGTCCACCACTAGCGGGGGCCCCCTACGAGCAGTACTTC.

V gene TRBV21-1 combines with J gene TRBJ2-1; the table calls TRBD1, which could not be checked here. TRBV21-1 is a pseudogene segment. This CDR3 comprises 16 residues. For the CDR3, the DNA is TGTGCCAGCAGCAAAAAACCCAGGGGTTCCCACAATGAGCAGTTCTTC. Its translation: CASSKKPRGSHNEQFF.

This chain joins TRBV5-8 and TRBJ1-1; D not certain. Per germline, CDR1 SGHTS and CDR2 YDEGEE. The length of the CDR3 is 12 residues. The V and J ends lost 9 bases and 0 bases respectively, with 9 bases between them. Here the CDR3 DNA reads TGTGCCATAGGGAGGATGAACACTGAAGCTTTCTTT. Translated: CAIGRMNTEAFF.

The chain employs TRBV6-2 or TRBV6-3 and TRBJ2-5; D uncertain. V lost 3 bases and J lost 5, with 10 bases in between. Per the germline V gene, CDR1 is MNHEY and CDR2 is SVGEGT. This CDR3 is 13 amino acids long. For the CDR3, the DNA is TGTGCCAGCAGTTATTACGTGGGGGAGACCCAGTACTTC. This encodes CASSYYVGETQYF.

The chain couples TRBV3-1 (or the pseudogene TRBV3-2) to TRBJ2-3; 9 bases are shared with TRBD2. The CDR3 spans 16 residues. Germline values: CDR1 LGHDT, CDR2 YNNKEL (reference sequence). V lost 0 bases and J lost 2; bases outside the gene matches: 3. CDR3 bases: TGTGCCAGCAGCCAAGATGTAGCGGGAGCCACAGATACGCAGTATTTT. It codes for CASSQDVAGATDTQYF.